What follows are 15 T cell receptor beta chains derived from one specimen sequenced in a study of T cells in women clearing cervical HPV infection. Produced via immunoSEQ multiplex PCR; TCRdb's table is partial and in-frame only. In total, the table holds about 25,000 clones. The sequenced sample was blood buffy coat. These receptors came from a woman between 18 and 75 years old with a cervical HPV16 infection that either progressed to CIN3+ or cleared (not recorded which).

Comments on this clone: Read coverage stops 3 residues before the CDR3 terminus; the germline J gene supplies the remainder. This chain joins TRBV20-1 and TRBJ2-3; 8 positions match TRBD2. Germline V gene sequence: CDR1 DFQATT, CDR2 SNEGSKA (reference sequence). Trimming at V came to 3 bases and at J to 0 bases, leaving 2 bases not matched to a gene. This CDR3 spans 14 amino acids. Partial CDR3 DNA: TGCAGTGCTAGGTCTAGCGGGAGCACAGATACG. This gives the protein CSARSSGSTDT. The CDR3 as a whole reads CSARSSGSTDTQYF.

For this clone: The CDR3 end is not reached by the read, which stops 3 residues before it; the germline J gene fills it in. The chain recombines TRBV20-1 with TRBJ2-1, with TRBD2 as a possible D gene (6 bases). Germline CDR1 DFQATT, CDR2 SNEGSKA (reference sequence). The V gene lost 4 bases and the J gene lost 6 bases, with 10 bases spanning the gap. The length of the CDR3 is 12 residues. CDR3 bases read: TGCAGTGCTACCGGGACTTTCAATGAG. Protein sequence: CSATGTFNE. The entire CDR3 is CSATGTFNEQFF.

CDR3 in amino acids: CASSSGTSQYF. Incomplete CDR3 DNA: TGTGCCAGCAGCTCCGGGACTAGT. V usage is TRBV7-6 and J usage is TRBJ2-4; 8 bases are shared with TRBD2. The read is 3 residues too short to cover the CDR3 end, so that end is filled in from the germline J gene. CDR3 length: 11 residues. Germline lookup yields CDR1 SGHVS and CDR2 FNYEAQ.

Considering frequency, this clone is medium-sized. The sequenced fragment ends 3 residues before the CDR3 boundary, so the rest is inferred from the germline J gene. The chain uses TRBV7-3 and TRBJ2-1; TRBD2 aligns across 7 bases. This CDR3 is 15 amino acids long. The germline V gene has CDR1 SGHTA and CDR2 FQGTGA. The V segment lost 6 bases and the J segment 0 bases; nucleotides outside the gene matches: 5. The CDR3 bases that were read are TGTGCCAGCAGTCCACTAGCGACCTCCTACAATGAG. Amino acid sequence: CASSPLATSYNE. The whole CDR3 is CASSPLATSYNEQFF.

With regard to this clone: The read ends 3 residues before the CDR3 terminus; that terminus is restored from the germline J gene. The V and J genes are TRBV7-9 and TRBJ2-7; possibly TRBD1 for D (6 bases). Trimming left V 2 bases short and J 4 bases short, with 12 bases between. The CDR3 spans 14 residues. In germline, CDR1 is SEHNR, CDR2 FQNEAQ (reference sequence). The sequenced part of the CDR3 DNA is TGTGCCAGCAGCTTATCAGGGGCTAGTTACGAG. Its protein is CASSLSGASYE. The full CDR3 is CASSLSGASYEQYF.

A word on this clone: With the read ending 3 residues before the CDR3 end, the germline J gene is used to fill in that end. The chain recombines TRBV6-1 with TRBJ2-7, with D uncertain. V was clipped by 3 bases and J by 2 bases, with 17 bases between them. Germline V CDR1 and CDR2: MNHNS, SASEGT. This CDR3 is 16 amino acids long. CDR3 bases read: TGTGCCAGCAGTGATCCTGCGGCGATGAGGACCTACGAG. Its translation is CASSDPAAMRTYE. The full CDR3 is CASSDPAAMRTYEQYF.

A word on this clone: At one end, the junction sequence differs from germline, possibly due to a read error. The read stops 3 residues short of the end of the CDR3; the missing end is completed from the germline J gene. The V call is TRBV7-9, the J call TRBJ2-1; D is ambiguous. Germline assignment: CDR1 SEHNR and CDR2 FQNEAQ (reference sequence). There are 13 residues in the CDR3. CDR3 DNA (partial): TGTCCCAGCAACCCAGAAATCCTCAATGAG. Protein sequence: CPSNPEILNE. The full CDR3 protein is CPSNPEILNEQFF. The full variable domain, completed using reference TRBV7-9 and TRBJ2-1, is DTGVSQNPRHKITKRGQNVTFRCDPISEHNRLYWYRQTLGQGPEFLTYFQNEAQLEKSRLLSDRFSAERPKGSFSTLEIQRTEQGDSAMYLCPSNPEILNEQFFGPGTRLTVL.

Turning to this clone: Read data end 3 residues before the CDR3 end; the end is taken from the germline J gene. V is TRBV20-1 and J is TRBJ2-7; weak D call: TRBD1 (5 bases). This CDR3 contains 13 residues. Per germline, CDR1 DFQATT and CDR2 SNEGSKA (reference sequence). V shed 2 bases and J shed 5 bases, with 13 bases lying between them. CDR3 bases read: TGCAGTGCTAGACCCCCGCAGGGTGACGAG. The encoded protein is CSARPPQGDE. In full, the CDR3 reads CSARPPQGDEQYF.

Concerning this clone: The read is 3 residues too short to cover the CDR3 end, so that end is filled in from the germline J gene. The chain carries TRBV7-9 and TRBJ1-2, with D unresolved. The CDR3 sequence is 15 residues long. CDR1 and CDR2 from the germline V gene are SEHNR and FQNEAQ (reference sequence). CDR3 DNA, as far as it was read: TGTGCCAGCACCCCTCGTGGGCTAGCTTCGGATGAC. Translation: CASTPRGLASDD. The entire CDR3 reads CASTPRGLASDDYTF.

A remark on this clone: The read terminates 3 residues before the CDR3 end, so the remaining end is supplied by the germline J gene. The chain combines TRBV2 with TRBJ1-2, with D possibly matching TRBD1 (6 bases). Germline V gene lookup returns CDR1 SNHLY and CDR2 FYNNEI. CDR3 length equals 11 residues. The CDR3: CASSFDRGYTF. CDR3 DNA, as far as it was read: TGTGCCAGCAGTTTTGACAGGGGC.

The CDR3 DNA, read in part, is TGTGCCAGCTCAGGTAGCGGAGACGAC. It yields the protein CASSGSGDD. From start to end, the CDR3 is CASSGSGDDYTF. The rearrangement joins TRBV18 to TRBJ1-2; D is unresolved. The missing CDR3 end, 3 residues past where the read stops, is filled in from the germline J gene. CDR3 length equals 12 residues. The germline CDR1 and CDR2 sequences are KGHSH and LQKENI.

Details on this clone: The read terminates 3 residues ahead of where the CDR3 ends, so the germline J gene completes it. V gene TRBV18 combines with J gene TRBJ2-3; 13 bases align to TRBD2. Germline lookup yields CDR1 KGHSH and CDR2 LQKENI. The CDR3 is 15 residues long. The DNA read from the CDR3 is TGTGCCAGCTCACCCGGGACTAGCGGGATAAAGACG. It encodes CASSPGTSGIKT. The whole CDR3 sequence is CASSPGTSGIKTQYF.

As regards this clone: The read comes to an end 3 residues before the CDR3 does, leaving the germline J gene to fill in the end. The gene calls are TRBV30 and TRBJ1-2, with a possible D match to TRBD1 (5 bases). The CDR3 covers 14 residues. Germline CDR1 GTSNPN, CDR2 SVGIG (reference sequence). V was trimmed by 4 bases and J by 4 bases, leaving 16 bases between them. The CDR3 here is CAWKGAVSLYGYTF. The covered CDR3 bases are TGTGCCTGGAAAGGGGCAGTATCTCTCTATGGC.

On this clone itself: The read halts 3 residues ahead of the CDR3 end, with the missing end drawn from the germline J gene. The V call is TRBV7-2, the J call TRBJ2-1; D unresolved. The CDR3 is made up of 12 amino acids. CDR1 and CDR2 (germline): SGHTA, FQGNSA. V was shortened by 5 bases and J by 1 base, with 3 bases between the two germline ends. CDR3 DNA (partial): TGTGCCAGCAGCCGGTCCTACAATGAG. Encoded protein: CASSRSYNE. The whole CDR3 protein reads CASSRSYNEQFF.

Incomplete CDR3 DNA: TGTGCCAGTATATCCGACAGCCAGAACTCCAATCAGCCC. It codes for CASISDSQNSNQP. The CDR3 in its entirety is CASISDSQNSNQPQHF. The chain employs TRBV19 and TRBJ1-5; D possibly corresponds to TRBD1 (5 bases). The CDR3 end is not reached by the read, which stops 3 residues before it; the germline J gene fills it in. The CDR3 is 16 residues long. Germline V gene lookup returns CDR1 LNHDA and CDR2 SQIVND (reference sequence). V was cut by 7 bases and J by 3 bases, with 19 bases left in between.